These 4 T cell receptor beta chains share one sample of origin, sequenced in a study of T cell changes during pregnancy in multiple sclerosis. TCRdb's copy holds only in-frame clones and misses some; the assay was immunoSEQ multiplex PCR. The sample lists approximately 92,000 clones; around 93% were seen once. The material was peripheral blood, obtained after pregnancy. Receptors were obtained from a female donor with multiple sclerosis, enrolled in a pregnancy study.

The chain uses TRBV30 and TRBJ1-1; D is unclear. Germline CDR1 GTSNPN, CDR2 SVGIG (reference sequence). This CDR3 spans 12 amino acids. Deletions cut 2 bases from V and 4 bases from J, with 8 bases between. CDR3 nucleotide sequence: TGTGCCTGGAGTAGGCCGGGCACTGAAGCTTTCTTT. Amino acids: CAWSRPGTEAFF.

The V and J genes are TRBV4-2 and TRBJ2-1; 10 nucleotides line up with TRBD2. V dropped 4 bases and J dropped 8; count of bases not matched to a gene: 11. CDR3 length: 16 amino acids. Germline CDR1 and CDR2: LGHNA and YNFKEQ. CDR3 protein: CASSRAWGLAIDEQFF. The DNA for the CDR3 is TGTGCCAGCAGCCGAGCTTGGGGACTAGCGATCGATGAGCAGTTCTTC.

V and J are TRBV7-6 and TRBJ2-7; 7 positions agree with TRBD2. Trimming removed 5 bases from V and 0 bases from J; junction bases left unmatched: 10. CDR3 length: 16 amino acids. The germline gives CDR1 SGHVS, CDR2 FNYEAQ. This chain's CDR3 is CASSARVGGSSYEQYF. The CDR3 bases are TGTGCCAGCAGCGCCCGGGTGGGAGGGAGCTCCTACGAGCAGTACTTC.

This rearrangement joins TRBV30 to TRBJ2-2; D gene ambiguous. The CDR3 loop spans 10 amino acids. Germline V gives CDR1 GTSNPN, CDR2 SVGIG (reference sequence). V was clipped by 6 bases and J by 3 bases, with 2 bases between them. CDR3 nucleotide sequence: TGTGCCTGCGACACCGGGGAGCTGTTTTTT. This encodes CACDTGELFF.